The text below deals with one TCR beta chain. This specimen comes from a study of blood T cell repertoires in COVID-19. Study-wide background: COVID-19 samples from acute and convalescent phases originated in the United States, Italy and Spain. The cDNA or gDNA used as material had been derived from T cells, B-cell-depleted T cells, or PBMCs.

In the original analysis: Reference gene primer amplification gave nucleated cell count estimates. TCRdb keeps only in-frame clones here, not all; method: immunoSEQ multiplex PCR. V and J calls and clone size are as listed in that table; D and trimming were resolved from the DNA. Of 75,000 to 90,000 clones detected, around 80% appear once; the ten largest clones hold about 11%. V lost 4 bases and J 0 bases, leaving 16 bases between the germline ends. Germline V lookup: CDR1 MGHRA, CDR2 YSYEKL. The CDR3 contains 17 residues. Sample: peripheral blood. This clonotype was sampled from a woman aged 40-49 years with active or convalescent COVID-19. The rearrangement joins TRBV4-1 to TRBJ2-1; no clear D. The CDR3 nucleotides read TGCGCCAGCAGCCCCCCCATGGCGGCTAGCTCCTACAATGAGCAGTTCTTC. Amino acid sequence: CASSPPMAASSYNEQFF.